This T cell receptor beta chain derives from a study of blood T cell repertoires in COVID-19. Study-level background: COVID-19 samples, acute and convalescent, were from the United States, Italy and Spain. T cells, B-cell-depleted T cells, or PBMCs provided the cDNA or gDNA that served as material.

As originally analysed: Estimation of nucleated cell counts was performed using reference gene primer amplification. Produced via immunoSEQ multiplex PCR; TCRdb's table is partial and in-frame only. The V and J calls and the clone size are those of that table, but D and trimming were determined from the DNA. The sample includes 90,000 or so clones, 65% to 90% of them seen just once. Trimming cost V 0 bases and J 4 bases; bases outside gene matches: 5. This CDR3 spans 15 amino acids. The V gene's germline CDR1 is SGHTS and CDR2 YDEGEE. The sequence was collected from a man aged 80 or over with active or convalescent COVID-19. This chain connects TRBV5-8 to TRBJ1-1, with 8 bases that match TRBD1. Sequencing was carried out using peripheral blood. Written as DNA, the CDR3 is TGTGCCAGCAGCTTGGCCTACAGGGGGGCCACTGAAGCTTTCTTT. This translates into CASSLAYRGATEAFF.